This TCR beta chain was observed in a study of cytomegalovirus exposure and HLA in healthy donors. The PCR used 60 Vbeta and 13 Jbeta primers. Clones were read by immunoSEQ multiplex PCR, and TCRdb kept only the in-frame ones, dropping some. The sample totals 93,000 or so clones; its top ten clones hold around 3.5%. The CDR3 is 18 residues long. J lost 1 base, V lost 6 bases, and 14 bases had no gene match. CDR1 is MNHEY and CDR2 is SMNVEV in the germline V gene (reference sequence). Comments on this clone: No antigen is known for it.

Notes on the study in general: HLA restriction was apparent for most CMV-associated TCR beta chains in a later analysis. Across all donors, roughly uniform sequencing depth was an assumption of the presence/absence analyses. A reported reduction in N-insertions relative to the 666-donor mean was seen in an Asian-associated ancestry cluster in a later analysis. Later analysis demonstrated an association between a missense DCLRE1C variant and TCR beta V- and J-gene trimming.

The V gene is TRBV27, the J gene TRBJ1-2; 10 positions match TRBD1. The receptor's source is a man in his forties in good health and CMV-seronegative. Material: PBMCs. CDR3 protein: CASSISGTGVGRNYGYTF. The CDR3 region has the DNA TGTGCCAGCAGCATATCCGGGACAGGGGTCGGTCGTAACTATGGCTACACCTTC.